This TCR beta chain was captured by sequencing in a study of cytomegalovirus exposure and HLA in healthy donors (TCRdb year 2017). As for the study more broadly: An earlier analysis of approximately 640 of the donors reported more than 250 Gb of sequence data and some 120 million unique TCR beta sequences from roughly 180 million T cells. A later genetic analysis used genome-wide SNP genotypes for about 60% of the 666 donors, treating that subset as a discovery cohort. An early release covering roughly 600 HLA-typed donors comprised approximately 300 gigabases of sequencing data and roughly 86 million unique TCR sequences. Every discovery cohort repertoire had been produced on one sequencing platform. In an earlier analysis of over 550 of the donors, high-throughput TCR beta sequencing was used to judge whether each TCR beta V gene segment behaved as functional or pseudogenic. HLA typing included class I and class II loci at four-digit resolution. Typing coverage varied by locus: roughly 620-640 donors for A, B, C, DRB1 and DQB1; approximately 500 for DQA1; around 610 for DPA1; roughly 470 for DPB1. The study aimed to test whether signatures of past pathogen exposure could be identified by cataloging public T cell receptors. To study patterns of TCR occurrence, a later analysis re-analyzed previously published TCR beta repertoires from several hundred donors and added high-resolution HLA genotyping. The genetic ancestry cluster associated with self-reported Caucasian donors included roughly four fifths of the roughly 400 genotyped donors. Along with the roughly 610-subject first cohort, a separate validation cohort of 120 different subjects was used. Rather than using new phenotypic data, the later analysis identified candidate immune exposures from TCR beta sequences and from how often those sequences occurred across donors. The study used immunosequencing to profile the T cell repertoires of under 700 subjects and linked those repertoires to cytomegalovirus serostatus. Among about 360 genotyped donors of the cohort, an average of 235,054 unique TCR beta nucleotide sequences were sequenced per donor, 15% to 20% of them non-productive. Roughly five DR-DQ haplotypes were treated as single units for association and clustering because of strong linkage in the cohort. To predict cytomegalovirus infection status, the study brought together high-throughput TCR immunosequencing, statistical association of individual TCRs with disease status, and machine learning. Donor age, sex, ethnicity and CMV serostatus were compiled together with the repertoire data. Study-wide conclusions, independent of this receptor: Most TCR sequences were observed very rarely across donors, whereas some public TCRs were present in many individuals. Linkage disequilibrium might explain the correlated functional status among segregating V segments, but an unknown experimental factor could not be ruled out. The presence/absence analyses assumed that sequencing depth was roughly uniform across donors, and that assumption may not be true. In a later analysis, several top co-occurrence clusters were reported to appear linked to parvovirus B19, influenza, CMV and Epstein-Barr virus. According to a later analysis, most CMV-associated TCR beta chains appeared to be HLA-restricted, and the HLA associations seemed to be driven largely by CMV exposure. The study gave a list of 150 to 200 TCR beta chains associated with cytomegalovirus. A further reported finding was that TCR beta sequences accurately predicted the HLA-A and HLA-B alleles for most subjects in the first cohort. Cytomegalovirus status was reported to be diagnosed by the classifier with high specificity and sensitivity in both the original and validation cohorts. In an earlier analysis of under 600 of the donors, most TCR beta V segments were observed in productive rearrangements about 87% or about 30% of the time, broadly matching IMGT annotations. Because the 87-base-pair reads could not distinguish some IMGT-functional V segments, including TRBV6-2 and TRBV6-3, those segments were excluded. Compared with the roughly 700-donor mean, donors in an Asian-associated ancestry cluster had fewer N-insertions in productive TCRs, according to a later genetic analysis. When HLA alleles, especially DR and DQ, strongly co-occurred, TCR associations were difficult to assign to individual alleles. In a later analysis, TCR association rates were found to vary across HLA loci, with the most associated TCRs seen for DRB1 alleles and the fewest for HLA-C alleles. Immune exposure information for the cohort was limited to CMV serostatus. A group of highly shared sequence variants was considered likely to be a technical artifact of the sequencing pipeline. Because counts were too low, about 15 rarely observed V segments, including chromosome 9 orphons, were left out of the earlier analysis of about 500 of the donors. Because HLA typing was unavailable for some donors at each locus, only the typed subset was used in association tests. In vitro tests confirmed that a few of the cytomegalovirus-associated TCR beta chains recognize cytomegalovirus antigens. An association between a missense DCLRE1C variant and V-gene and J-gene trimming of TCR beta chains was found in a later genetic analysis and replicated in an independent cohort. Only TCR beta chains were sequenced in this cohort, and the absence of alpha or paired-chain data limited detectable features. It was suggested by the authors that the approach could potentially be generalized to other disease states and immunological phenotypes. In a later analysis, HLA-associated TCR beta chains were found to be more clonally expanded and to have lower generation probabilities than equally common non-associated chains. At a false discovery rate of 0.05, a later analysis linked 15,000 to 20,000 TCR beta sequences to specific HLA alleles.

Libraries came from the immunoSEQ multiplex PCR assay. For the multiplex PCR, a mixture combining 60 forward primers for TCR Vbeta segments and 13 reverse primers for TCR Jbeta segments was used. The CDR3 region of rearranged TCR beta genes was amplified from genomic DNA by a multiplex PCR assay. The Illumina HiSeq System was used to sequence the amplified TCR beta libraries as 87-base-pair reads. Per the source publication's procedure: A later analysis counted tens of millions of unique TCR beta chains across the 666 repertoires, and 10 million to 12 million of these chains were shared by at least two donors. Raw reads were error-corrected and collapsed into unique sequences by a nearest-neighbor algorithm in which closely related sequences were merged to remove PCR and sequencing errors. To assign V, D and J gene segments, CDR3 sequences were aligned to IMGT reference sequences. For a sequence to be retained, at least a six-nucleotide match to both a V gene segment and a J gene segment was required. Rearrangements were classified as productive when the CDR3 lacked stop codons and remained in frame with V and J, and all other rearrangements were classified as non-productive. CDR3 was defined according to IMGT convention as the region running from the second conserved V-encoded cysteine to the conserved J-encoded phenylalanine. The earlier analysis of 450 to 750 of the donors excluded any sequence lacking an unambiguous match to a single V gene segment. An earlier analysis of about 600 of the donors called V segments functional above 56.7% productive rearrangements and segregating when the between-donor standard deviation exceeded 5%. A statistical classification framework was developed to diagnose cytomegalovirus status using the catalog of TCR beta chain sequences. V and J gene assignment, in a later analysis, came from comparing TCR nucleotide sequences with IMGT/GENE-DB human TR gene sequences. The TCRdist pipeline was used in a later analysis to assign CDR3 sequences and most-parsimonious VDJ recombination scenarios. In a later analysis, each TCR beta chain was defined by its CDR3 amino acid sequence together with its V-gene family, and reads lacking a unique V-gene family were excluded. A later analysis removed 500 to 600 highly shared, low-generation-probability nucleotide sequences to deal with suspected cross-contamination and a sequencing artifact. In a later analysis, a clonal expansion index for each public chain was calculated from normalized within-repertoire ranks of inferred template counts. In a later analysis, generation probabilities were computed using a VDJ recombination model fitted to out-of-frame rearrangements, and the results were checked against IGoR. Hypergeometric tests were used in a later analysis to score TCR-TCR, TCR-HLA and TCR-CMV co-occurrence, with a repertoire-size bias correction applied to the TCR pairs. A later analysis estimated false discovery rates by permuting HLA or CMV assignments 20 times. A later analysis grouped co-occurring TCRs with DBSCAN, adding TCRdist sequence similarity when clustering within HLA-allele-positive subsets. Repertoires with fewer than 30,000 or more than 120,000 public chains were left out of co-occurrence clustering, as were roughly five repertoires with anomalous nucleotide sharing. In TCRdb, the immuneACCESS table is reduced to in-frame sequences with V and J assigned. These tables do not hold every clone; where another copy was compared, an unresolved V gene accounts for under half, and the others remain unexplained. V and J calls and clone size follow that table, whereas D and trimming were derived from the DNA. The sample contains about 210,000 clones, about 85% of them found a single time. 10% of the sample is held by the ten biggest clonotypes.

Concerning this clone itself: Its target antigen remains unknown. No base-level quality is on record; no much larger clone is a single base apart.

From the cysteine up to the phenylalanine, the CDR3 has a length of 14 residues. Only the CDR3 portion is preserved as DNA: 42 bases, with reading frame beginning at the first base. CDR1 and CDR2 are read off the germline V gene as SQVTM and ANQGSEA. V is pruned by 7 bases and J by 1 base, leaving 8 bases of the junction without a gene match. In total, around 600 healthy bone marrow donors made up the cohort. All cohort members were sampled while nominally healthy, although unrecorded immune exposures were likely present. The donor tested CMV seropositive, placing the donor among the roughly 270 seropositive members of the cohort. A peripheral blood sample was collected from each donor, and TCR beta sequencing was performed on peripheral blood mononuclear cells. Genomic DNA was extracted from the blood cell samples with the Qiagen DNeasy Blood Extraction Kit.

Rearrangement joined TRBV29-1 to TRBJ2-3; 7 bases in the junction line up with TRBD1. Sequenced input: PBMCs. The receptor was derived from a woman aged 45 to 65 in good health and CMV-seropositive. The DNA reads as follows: TGCAGCGCCGGGACAGTCAGCGGCACAGATACGCAGTATTTT. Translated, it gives CSAGTVSGTDTQYF.